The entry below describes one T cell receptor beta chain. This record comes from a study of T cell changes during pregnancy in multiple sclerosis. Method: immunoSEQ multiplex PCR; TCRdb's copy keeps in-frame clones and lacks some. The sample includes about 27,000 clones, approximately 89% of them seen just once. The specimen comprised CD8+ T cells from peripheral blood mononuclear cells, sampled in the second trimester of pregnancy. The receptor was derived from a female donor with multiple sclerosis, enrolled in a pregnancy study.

The CDR3 reads CASSLVVGLAGDFYNEQFF. The CDR3 DNA follows: TGTGCCAGCAGCTTAGTGGTCGGACTAGCGGGAGATTTCTACAATGAGCAGTTCTTC. The chain is built from TRBV11-3 and TRBJ2-1; 13 bases match TRBD2. There are 19 residues in the CDR3. V was pared by 1 base and J by 3 bases, with 9 bases of the junction left unmatched. The germline V gene has CDR1 SGHNT and CDR2 YENEEA.